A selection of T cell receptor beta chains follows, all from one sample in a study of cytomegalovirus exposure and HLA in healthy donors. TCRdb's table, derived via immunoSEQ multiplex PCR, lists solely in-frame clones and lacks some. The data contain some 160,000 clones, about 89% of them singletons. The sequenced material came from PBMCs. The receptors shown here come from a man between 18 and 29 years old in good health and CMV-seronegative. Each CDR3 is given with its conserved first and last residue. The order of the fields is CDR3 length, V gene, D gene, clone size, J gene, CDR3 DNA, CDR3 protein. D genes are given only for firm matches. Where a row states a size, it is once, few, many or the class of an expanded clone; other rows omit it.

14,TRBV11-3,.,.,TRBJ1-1,TGTGCCAGCAGCTTATCCTCAGGTTTGACTGAAGCTTTCTTT,CASSLSSGLTEAFF
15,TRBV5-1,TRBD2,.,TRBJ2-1,TGCGCCAGCAGAATCCTAGCGGGGGAATTGGGTGAGCAGTTCTTC,CASRILAGELGEQFF
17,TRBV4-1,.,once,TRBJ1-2,TGCGCCAGCAGCCAAGGCCTCCACTTCGGGACAAGCTATGGCTACACCTTC,CASSQGLHFGTSYGYTF
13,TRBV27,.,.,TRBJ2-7,TGTGCCAGCAGGAGCCCTGTAGTGTACGAGCAGTACTTC,CASRSPVVYEQYF
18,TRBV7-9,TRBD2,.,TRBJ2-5,TGTGCCAGCAGCCCCACCGTGGTGTTTCGGGAGGACCAAGAGACCCAGTACTTC,CASSPTVVFREDQETQYF
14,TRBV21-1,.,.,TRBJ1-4,TGTGCCAGCAGGAACGGGACAGCCCATGAAAAACTGTTTTTT,CASRNGTAHEKLFF
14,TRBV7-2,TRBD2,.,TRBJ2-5,TGTGCCAGCAGCCGGACTAGCGGGAGTGAGACCCAGTACTTC,CASSRTSGSETQYF
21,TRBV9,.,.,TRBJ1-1,TGTGCCAGCAGCGTAGGAGGTCGTCTGGGGCAGGGGATAGGTGCGAGCACTGAAGCTTTCTTT,CASSVGGRLGQGIGASTEAFF
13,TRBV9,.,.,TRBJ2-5,TGTGCCAGCAGCAGACAGGAGATTGGGACCCAGTACTTC,CASSRQEIGTQYF
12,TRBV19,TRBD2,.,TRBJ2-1,TGTGCCGCATCCGGGACTAGCAATGAGCAGTTCTTC,CAASGTSNEQFF
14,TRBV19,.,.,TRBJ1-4,TGTGCCAGTAGTATAGGACAGGCTACAGTTCAACTGTTTTTT,CASSIGQATVQLFF
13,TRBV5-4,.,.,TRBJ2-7,TGTGCCAGCAGCACCCCTAGCTCCTACGAGCAGTACTTC,CASSTPSSYEQYF
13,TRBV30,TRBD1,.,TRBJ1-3,TGTGCCTGGATCAGGGGGCCTGGAAACACCATATATTTT,CAWIRGPGNTIYF
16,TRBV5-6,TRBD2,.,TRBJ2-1,TGTGCCAGCAGCTTTCTGGGACTAGCGGGAAGCAATGAGCAGTTCTTC,CASSFLGLAGSNEQFF
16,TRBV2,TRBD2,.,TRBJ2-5,TGTGCCAGCAGTGAAAACGCGGGAGTGGGCCAAGAGACCCAGTACTTC,CASSENAGVGQETQYF
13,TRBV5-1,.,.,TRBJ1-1,TGCGCCAGCAGCTTGGGGAGGAACACTGAAGCTTTCTTT,CASSLGRNTEAFF
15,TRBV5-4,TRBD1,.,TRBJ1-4,TGTGCCAGCAGCTTCTCACAGGGGGTTAATGAAAAACTGTTTTTT,CASSFSQGVNEKLFF
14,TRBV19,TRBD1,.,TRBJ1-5,TGTGCCAGTGGCCACAGGGGAGGCGATCAGCCCCAGCATTTT,CASGHRGGDQPQHF
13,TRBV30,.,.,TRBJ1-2,TGTGCCTGGAGTCAAGGGGCTGGGTATGGCTACACCTTC,CAWSQGAGYGYTF
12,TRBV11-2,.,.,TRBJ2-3,TGTGCCAGCAGCCTAATAGTGGATACGCAGTATTTT,CASSLIVDTQYF
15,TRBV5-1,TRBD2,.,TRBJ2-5,TGCGCCAGCAGCCTACGGGGGGGATTACAAGAGACCCAGTACTTC,CASSLRGGLQETQYF
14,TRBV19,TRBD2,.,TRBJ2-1,TGTGCCAGTAGTATAGTACTAGCGGGAGGGGAGCAGTTCTTC,CASSIVLAGGEQFF
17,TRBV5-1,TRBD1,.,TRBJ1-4,TGCGCCAGCAGCCCCCCTACCGGGACAGGGGGAGGTGAAAAACTGTTTTTT,CASSPPTGTGGGEKLFF
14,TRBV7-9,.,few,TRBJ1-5,TGTGCCAGCAGCTTAGGGCAGGGCAGTCAGCCCCAGCATTTT,CASSLGQGSQPQHF
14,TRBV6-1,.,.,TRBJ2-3,TGTGCCAGCAGCCTAGGTTTCCCCACAGATACGCAGTATTTT,CASSLGFPTDTQYF
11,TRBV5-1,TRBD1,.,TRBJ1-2,TGCGCCAGCAGCCCCGGGACAGGGTACACCTTC,CASSPGTGYTF
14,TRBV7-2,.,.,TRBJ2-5,TGTGCCAGCAGCTTAGGGGAGCGCCGGGGGACCCAGTACTTC,CASSLGERRGTQYF
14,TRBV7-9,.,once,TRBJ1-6,TGTGCCAGCAGCTTCGGCAGGGCCAATTCACCCCTCCACTTT,CASSFGRANSPLHF
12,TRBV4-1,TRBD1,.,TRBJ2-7,TGCGCCAGCAGGCGGACAGGGGGCGAGCAGTACTTC,CASRRTGGEQYF
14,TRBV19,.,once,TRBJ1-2,TGTGCCAGTAGCCCCGAAGTGCGGCCCTATGGCTACACCTTC,CASSPEVRPYGYTF
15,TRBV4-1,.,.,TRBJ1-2,TGCGCCAGCAGCCAAGAGTTGGCTAGGGGAAATGGCTACACCTTC,CASSQELARGNGYTF
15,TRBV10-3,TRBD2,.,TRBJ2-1,TGTGCCATCAGTGCCCCACTAGCGGGAGGTCCCGTGCAGTTCTTC,CAISAPLAGGPVQFF
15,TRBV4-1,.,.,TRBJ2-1,TGCGCCAGCAGCCCCGGGTGGCTTTTCTCCCCTGAGCAGTTCTTC,CASSPGWLFSPEQFF
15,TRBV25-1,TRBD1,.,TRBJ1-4,TGTGCCAGCAGTGCACAGGGGGGTGGGTTTGAAAAACTGTTTTTT,CASSAQGGGFEKLFF
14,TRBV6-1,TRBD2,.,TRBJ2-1,TGTGCCAGCAGAACGGGAGGTTCCTACAATGAGCAGTTCTTC,CASRTGGSYNEQFF
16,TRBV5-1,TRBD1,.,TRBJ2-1,TGCGCCAGCACGGAGGGACAGGGCAGAGTCTACAATGAGCAGTTCTTC,CASTEGQGRVYNEQFF
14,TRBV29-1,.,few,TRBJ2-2,TGCAGCGCTGGGCAGGGGAGCAACACCGGGGAGCTGTTTTTT,CSAGQGSNTGELFF
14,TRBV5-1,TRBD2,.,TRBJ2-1,TGCGCCACGGCGTTGGGACTAGCAAGCTATGAGCAGTTCTTC,CATALGLASYEQFF
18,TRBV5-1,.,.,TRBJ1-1,TGCGCCAGCAGCGCCCTCGGCAGGGCCTCGAACATGAACACTGAAGCTTTCTTT,CASSALGRASNMNTEAFF
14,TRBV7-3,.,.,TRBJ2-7,TGTGCCAGCAGCCAGAAAGGAGGTGGTTACGAGCAGTACTTC,CASSQKGGGYEQYF
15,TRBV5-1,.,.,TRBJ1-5,TGCGCCAGCAGCACAGACCCGGGGAGCAATCAGCCCCAGCATTTT,CASSTDPGSNQPQHF
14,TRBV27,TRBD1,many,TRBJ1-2,TGTGCCAGCAGTTCCGCCCAGGGGGTTTATAGCTACACCTTC,CASSSAQGVYSYTF
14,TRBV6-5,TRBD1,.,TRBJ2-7,TGTGCCAGCAGTTTAGCAGGGGGCTTATACGAGCAGTACTTC,CASSLAGGLYEQYF
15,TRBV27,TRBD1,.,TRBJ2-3,TGTGCCAGCAGTTCGACGACAGGGGGCGCAGATACGCAGTATTTT,CASSSTTGGADTQYF
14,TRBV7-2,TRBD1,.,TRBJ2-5,TGTGCCAGCAGCTCACAGGGGTCGCAAGAGACCCAGTACTTC,CASSSQGSQETQYF
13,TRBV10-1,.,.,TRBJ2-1,TGCGCCAGCAGTGTGACTATGTACAATGAGCAGTTCTTC,CASSVTMYNEQFF
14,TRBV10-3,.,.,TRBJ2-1,TGTGCCATCAGTGCGCGGCAGGGGTGGATCGAGGAGTTCTTC,CAISARQGWIEEFF
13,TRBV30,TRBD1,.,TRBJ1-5,TGTGCCTGGAGTTCAGGGGGCGATCAGCCCCAGCATTTT,CAWSSGGDQPQHF
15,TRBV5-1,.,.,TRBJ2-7,TGCGCCAGCAGCTTGGCTATCGGGGGCTCCTACGAGCAGTACTTC,CASSLAIGGSYEQYF
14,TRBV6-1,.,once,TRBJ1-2,TGTGCCAGCAGTGAGACCGGACATAGCTATGGCTACACCTTC,CASSETGHSYGYTF
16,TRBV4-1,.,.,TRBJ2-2,TGCGCCAGCAGCCAAGATGGTCGGGGGTACACCGGGGAGCTGTTTTTT,CASSQDGRGYTGELFF
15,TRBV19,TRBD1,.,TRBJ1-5,TGTGCCAGTAGCCCCGGGACAGGTCGAGTTCAGCCCCAGCATTTT,CASSPGTGRVQPQHF
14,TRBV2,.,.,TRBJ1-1,TGTGCCAGCGCCCGGACAGAGATGAACACTGAAGCTTTCTTT,CASARTEMNTEAFF
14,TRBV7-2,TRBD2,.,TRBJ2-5,TGTGCCAGCAGGGCCCTAGCGGGAAAAGAGACCCAGTACTTC,CASRALAGKETQYF